This record covers a single T cell receptor beta chain. This record belongs to a study of blood T cell repertoires in COVID-19. The data were produced by immunoSEQ multiplex PCR, yet TCRdb's version contains in-frame clones alone and is incomplete. The table lists fewer than 300,000 clones, around 81% of them singletons. In germline, CDR1 is SGHAT, CDR2 FQDESV (reference sequence). V was clipped by 5 bases and J by 3 bases, with 11 bases between them. This CDR3 is built from 13 residues. The clonotype originates from an older person with COVID-19, enrolled during active disease. Sequenced input: peripheral blood. The gene calls are TRBV11-1 and TRBJ2-7; maybe TRBD2 (5 bases). The chain's CDR3 is CASSPSGSYEQYF. The CDR3, as DNA: TGTGCCAGCAGCCCGTCGGGGAGCTACGAGCAGTACTTC.